This T cell receptor (beta chain) was observed in a study of T cell changes during pregnancy in multiple sclerosis. The repertoire was sequenced with immunoSEQ multiplex PCR; TCRdb's copy has only in-frame clones and lacks some. The sample has about 87,000 clones; 90% to 95% are singletons. V lost 3 bases, J lost 2 bases, and 11 bases lay in between. The CDR3 spans 16 residues. Germline lookup yields CDR1 LNHNV and CDR2 YYDKDF (reference sequence). This sequence was found in a female donor in good health, enrolled as a control in a pregnancy study. The input for sequencing was peripheral blood, taken in the third trimester of pregnancy. V gene TRBV15 combines with J gene TRBJ2-6; D is possibly TRBD1 (6 bases). CDR3 DNA: TGTGCCACCAGCAGGGGGGCAGGGGCTGGGGCCAACGTCCTGACTTTC. Its translation: CATSRGAGAGANVLTF.